Listed below are T cell receptor beta chains from one sample, sequenced in a study of cytomegalovirus exposure and HLA in healthy donors. Method: immunoSEQ multiplex PCR; TCRdb's copy keeps in-frame clones and lacks some. The repertoire includes about 160,000 clones, about 85% of them detected once, and 6.3% sits in the top ten. The sequencing input was PBMCs. The receptor set was obtained from a male donor in good health and CMV-seropositive. CDR3s include the opening cysteine and the closing phenylalanine or tryptophan. A D gene is named only where the DNA matches it firmly. Only some rows state a clone size, as once, few, many or a class for expanded clones.

j_gene	v_gene	d_gene	abundance	CDR3nt	CDR3aa
TRBJ1-2	TRBV6-5	TRBD1	.	TGTGCCAGCAGGCGTCCCGGGACAGGGGACTATGGCTACACCTTC	CASRRPGTGDYGYTF
TRBJ1-1	TRBV30	.	.	TGTGCCTGGAACACAGGGAATAGCGCTGAAGCTTTCTTT	CAWNTGNSAEAFF
TRBJ1-4	TRBV27	.	.	TGTGCCAGCTCCATCAGGGGTACTAATGAAAAACTGTTTTTT	CASSIRGTNEKLFF
TRBJ1-2	TRBV15	.	once	TGTGCCACCAGCAGCCCCTCGCAGTCTGGCTACACCTTC	CATSSPSQSGYTF
TRBJ1-3	TRBV7-2	TRBD1	.	TGTGCCGGAGGGGACAGGGCTGGAAACACCATATATTTT	CAGGDRAGNTIYF
TRBJ2-2	TRBV7-9	TRBD2	.	TGTGCCAGCAGCCAACGGAGCGGGAGAGGAACCGGGGAGCTGTTTTTT	CASSQRSGRGTGELFF
TRBJ2-1	TRBV7-2	.	few	TGTGCCAGCAGCTTAATGGGGGCCAATGAGCAGTTCTTC	CASSLMGANEQFF
TRBJ2-2	TRBV19	TRBD1	.	TGTGCCAGTAGGTTGGCTGGGACAGGGGCGAACACCGGGGAGCTGTTTTTT	CASRLAGTGANTGELFF
TRBJ1-4	TRBV6-5	.	.	TGTGCCAGCAGTTACTCCCCAGGGGATAAGGAAAAACTGTTTTTT	CASSYSPGDKEKLFF
TRBJ2-1	TRBV7-2	.	.	TGTGCCAGCAGACGACACGGATTGAGCAATGAGCAGTTCTTC	CASRRHGLSNEQFF
TRBJ2-7	TRBV6-4	.	.	TGTGCCAGCAGTGAAGAAGAGGGAACCTACGAGCAGTACTTC	CASSEEEGTYEQYF
TRBJ2-3	TRBV7-7	.	.	TGTGCTAGCAGCTTAGGTAGCGGCTATACGCAGTATTTT	CASSLGSGYTQYF
TRBJ2-7	TRBV18	.	.	TGTGCCAGCTCTCGCTACGAGCAGTACTTC	CASSRYEQYF
TRBJ2-7	TRBV28	.	.	TGTGCCAGCAGTTTATGCAGGGGCCGGATGTACTTC	CASSLCRGRMYF
TRBJ2-1	TRBV19	TRBD2	few	TGTGCCAGTAGTCTTTTAGCGGGAGGTACCAGGGATGAGCAGTTCTTC	CASSLLAGGTRDEQFF
TRBJ1-5	TRBV27	.	.	TGTGCCAGCAGCAAAACCCAGGGGCCCGCTCAGAATCAGCCCCAGCATTTT	CASSKTQGPAQNQPQHF
TRBJ1-2	TRBV5-6	.	few	TGTGCCAGCAGCTTGGGGGTCAGGGGTGGGTATGGCTACACCTTC	CASSLGVRGGYGYTF
TRBJ1-2	TRBV13	.	few	TGTGCCAGCAGCCAAGACAGCTATGGCTACACCTTC	CASSQDSYGYTF
TRBJ2-7	TRBV7-9	.	.	TGTGCCAGCAGCTTAGGGGGCCGGTACGAGCAGTACTTC	CASSLGGRYEQYF
TRBJ2-1	TRBV7-6	TRBD2	.	TGTGCCAGCAGCTTAAGGGCCACTAGCGGGAGTGGCAATGAGCAGTTCTTC	CASSLRATSGSGNEQFF
TRBJ2-1	TRBV11-2	.	.	TGTGCCAGCAGCTTAATCTCGGGAGCCGCGGGCGAGCAGTTCTTC	CASSLISGAAGEQFF
TRBJ2-1	TRBV27	.	.	TGTGCCAGCAGTTTTCTAGGGACAAATGAGCAGTTCTTC	CASSFLGTNEQFF
TRBJ1-1	TRBV4-2	.	few	TGTGCCAGCAGCCAAGTGGGGGGGAACACTGAAGCTTTCTTT	CASSQVGGNTEAFF
TRBJ2-7	TRBV27	TRBD2	.	TGTGCCAGCAGTTTAGTAGGGACTAGCGGTACCCAAAGCTACGAGCAGTACTTC	CASSLVGTSGTQSYEQYF
TRBJ2-1	TRBV5-5	.	.	TGTGCCAGCAGCTTTCCCGGCTACAATGAGCAGTTCTTC	CASSFPGYNEQFF
TRBJ1-2	TRBV14	.	.	TGTGCCAGCAACGGCAACCCGTGGAGCTATGGCTACACCTTC	CASNGNPWSYGYTF
TRBJ2-7	TRBV6-1	.	.	TGTGCCAGCACCCCTGGACTATCCCCGGGCTACGAGCAGTACTTC	CASTPGLSPGYEQYF
TRBJ2-1	TRBV5-1	TRBD2	.	TGCGCCAGGATCAAGAACAAAGATAGCGGGGGGTACAATGAGCAGTTCTTC	CARIKNKDSGGYNEQFF
TRBJ2-2	TRBV18	.	.	TGTGCCAGCTCACCCTGGGAGCTGTTTTTT	CASSPWELFF
TRBJ2-1	TRBV19	TRBD2	.	TGTGCCAGTAGTTCTGGACTAGCGGGAGCGAATGAGCAGTTCTTC	CASSSGLAGANEQFF
TRBJ2-5	TRBV7-2	TRBD2	.	TGTGCCAGCAGCCAGCGGGGCGGGAGGGAGCGTGAGCAGTACTTC	CASSQRGGREREQYF
TRBJ1-6	TRBV9	TRBD1	.	TGTGCCAGCAGCCCATCCCCCGGGGGGACAGGGTCTAATTCACCCCTCCACTTT	CASSPSPGGTGSNSPLHF
TRBJ1-2	TRBV9	TRBD1	.	TGTGCCAGCAGCCTAACAGGGGGAGACTATGGCTACACCTTC	CASSLTGGDYGYTF
TRBJ2-2	TRBV10-3	TRBD2	.	TGTGCCATCAGTGATAGGGCTAGCGGGAGAATCGGGGAGCTGTTTTTT	CAISDRASGRIGELFF
TRBJ2-7	TRBV7-9	.	.	TGTTCCAGCAGCTTAGAGGCCCGGGAGGAGCAGTACTTC	CSSSLEAREEQYF
TRBJ2-3	TRBV4-1	.	few	TGCGCCAGCAGCACATCCCCAGATACGCAGTATTTT	CASSTSPDTQYF
TRBJ1-1	TRBV28	.	.	TGTGCCAGCAGTTTGGCAGGTGCCCAATTGAACACTGAAGCTTTCTTT	CASSLAGAQLNTEAFF
TRBJ2-3	TRBV6-5	.	.	TGTGCCAGCAGTTACTCGGCACCCCTTAGCACAGATACGCAGTATTTT	CASSYSAPLSTDTQYF
TRBJ2-5	TRBV5-6	TRBD1	once	TGTGCCAGCAGCTTGGGGCCAGGGGGCCACGAGACCCAGTACTTC	CASSLGPGGHETQYF
TRBJ2-7	TRBV5-5	.	.	TGTGCCAGCAGCCTCAGGGCGTCCTACGAGCAGTACTTC	CASSLRASYEQYF
TRBJ2-5	TRBV5-1	.	few	TGCGCCAGCAGCTCCGCAGGGCCGCGGGAGACCCAGTACTTC	CASSSAGPRETQYF
TRBJ2-7	TRBV7-9	TRBD2	.	TGTTCCAGCAGCATCGGGGTTTTAGGGAGGGACTTC	CSSSIGVLGRDF
TRBJ2-5	TRBV5-4	TRBD2	few	TGTGCCAGCAGCTGGGGGGCGGGAGGAGGGACCCAGTACTTC	CASSWGAGGGTQYF
TRBJ1-6	TRBV5-4	.	once	TGTGCCAGCAGCTGGGCCGGGAGGGACTATAATTCACCCCTCCACTTT	CASSWAGRDYNSPLHF
TRBJ2-7	TRBV2	TRBD1	.	TGTGCCAGCAGGGACCCTTCAGGGGGCTTTGTCTACGAGCAGTACTTC	CASRDPSGGFVYEQYF
TRBJ1-3	TRBV19	.	.	TGTGCCAGTAGTATAAAGCAGGGGAGCCCCTCTGGAAACACCATATATTTT	CASSIKQGSPSGNTIYF
TRBJ2-3	TRBV6-5	TRBD1	.	TGTGCCACCCAGGGGACAGGGAAGGCAGATACGCAGTATTTT	CATQGTGKADTQYF
TRBJ1-5	TRBV19	TRBD1	.	TGTGCCAGTAGTCTCCGGGCAGGTGGGACAGGGGGTAGGGGAACAAGTCAGCCCCAGCATTTT	CASSLRAGGTGGRGTSQPQHF
TRBJ2-1	TRBV6-4	TRBD2	.	TGTGCCAGCAGTGACTACTCGGGAGGGCCGGGTGAGCAGTTCTTC	CASSDYSGGPGEQFF
TRBJ2-2	TRBV7-6	TRBD2	.	TGTGCCAGCAGCTTTGTAGCGGGAGCGAACACCGGGGAGCTGTTTTTT	CASSFVAGANTGELFF
TRBJ2-7	TRBV6-1	TRBD1	few	TGTGCCAGCAGTGATCTGGACAGGGCGGGCTACGAGCAGTACTTC	CASSDLDRAGYEQYF
TRBJ2-5	TRBV7-6	.	.	TGTGCCAGCAGCCCGGAGGGGTTCCAAGAGACCCAGTACTTC	CASSPEGFQETQYF
TRBJ2-1	TRBV7-2	.	.	TGTGCCAGCAGCATGGGACTCCCCGGGCCGTTCTTC	CASSMGLPGPFF
TRBJ2-7	TRBV4-2	TRBD2	.	TGTGCCAGCAGCCAGGTAGCGGGAGAAACGTACGAGCAGTACTTC	CASSQVAGETYEQYF
TRBJ2-2	TRBV27	.	.	TGTGCCAGCAGTTCTTCTTACGGGGAGCTGTTTTTT	CASSSSYGELFF